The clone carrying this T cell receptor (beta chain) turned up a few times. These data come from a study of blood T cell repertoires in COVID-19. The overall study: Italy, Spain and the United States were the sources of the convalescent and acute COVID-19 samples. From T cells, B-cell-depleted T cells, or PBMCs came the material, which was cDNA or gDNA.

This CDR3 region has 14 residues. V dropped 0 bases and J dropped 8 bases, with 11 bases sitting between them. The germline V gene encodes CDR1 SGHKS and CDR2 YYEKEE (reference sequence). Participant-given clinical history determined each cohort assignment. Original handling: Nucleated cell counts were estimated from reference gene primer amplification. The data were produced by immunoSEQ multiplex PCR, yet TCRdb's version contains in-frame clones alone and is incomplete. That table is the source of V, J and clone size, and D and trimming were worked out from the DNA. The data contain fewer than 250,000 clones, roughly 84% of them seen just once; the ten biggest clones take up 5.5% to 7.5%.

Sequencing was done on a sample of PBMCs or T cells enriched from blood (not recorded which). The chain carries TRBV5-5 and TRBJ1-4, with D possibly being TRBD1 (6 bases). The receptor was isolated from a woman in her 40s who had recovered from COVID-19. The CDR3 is CASSLAGTQEKLFF. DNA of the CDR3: TGTGCCAGCAGCTTGGCGGGGACACAAGAAAAACTGTTTTTT.